The 15 T cell receptor beta chains presented below share a single source sample, sequenced in a study of T cell responses to AZD1222 COVID-19 vaccine. The table came from immunoSEQ multiplex PCR; TCRdb's copy has only in-frame clones and leaves some out. The sample has roughly 150,000 clones, around 89% seen once. Sequenced material: peripheral blood, taken on day 0 of AZD1222 vaccination. The receptors here all came from an adult in good health.

The rearrangement joins TRBV19 to TRBJ2-1; 11 nucleotides align to TRBD2. Trimming at V came to 5 bases and at J to 7 bases, leaving 7 bases not matched to a gene. Germline V lookup: CDR1 LNHDA, CDR2 SQIVND (reference sequence). The CDR3 has 15 amino acids. CDR3 DNA sequence: TGTGCCAGTAGTTGGGTAGCGGGAGGGGCTAATGAGCAGTTCTTC. It translates to CASSWVAGGANEQFF.

The chain uses TRBV7-2 and TRBJ2-5; TRBD2 agrees at 10 bases. The CDR3 runs 16 residues. V gave up 3 bases and J gave up 3 bases; unmatched junction bases: 7. Looked up from germline, CDR1 is SGHTA and CDR2 is FQGNSA. The CDR3 bases are TGTGCCAGCAGCTTTACGGGACTAGCGAGGGAAGAGACCCAGTACTTC. As protein: CASSFTGLAREETQYF. Filled out from reference TRBV7-2 and TRBJ2-5, the complete variable domain reads GAGVSQSPSNKVTEKGKDVELRCDPISGHTALYWYRQSLGQGLEFLIYFQGNSAPDKSGLPSDRFSAERTGGSVSTLTIQRTQQEDSAVYLCASSFTGLAREETQYFGPGTRLLVL.

The genes are TRBV4-1 and TRBJ2-1, with D unclear. Germline V gene sequence: CDR1 MGHRA, CDR2 YSYEKL. V was shortened by 1 base and J by 12 bases, with 13 bases between the two germline ends. The CDR3 runs to 13 residues. CDR3 sequence reads: CASSQAISIMQFF. The CDR3 DNA is TGCGCCAGCAGCCAAGCCATTTCTATCATGCAGTTCTTC.

The chain links TRBV3-1 (or the pseudogene TRBV3-2) to TRBJ1-2, with TRBD1 matching over 9 bases. The CDR3 totals 15 residues. The V gene's germline CDR1 is LGHDT and CDR2 YNNKEL (reference sequence). V lost 7 bases to trimming and J lost 0 bases; unmatched junction nucleotides: 6. This chain's CDR3 is CASTGTGKTNYGYTF. The CDR3 bases are TGTGCCAGCACGGGGACAGGGAAGACTAACTATGGCTACACCTTC.

The chain uses TRBV12-3 or TRBV12-4 and TRBJ1-4; D possibly corresponds to TRBD1 (6 bases). The CDR3 runs 12 residues. V lost 1 base and J 10 bases, leaving 7 bases between the germline ends. CDR3 loop: CASSLEQGKLFF. In DNA form, the CDR3 reads TGTGCCAGCAGTTTAGAACAGGGAAAACTGTTTTTT.

The chain links TRBV5-1 to TRBJ1-1, with unresolved D. Trimming cost V 4 bases and J 0 bases, with 10 bases left between them. CDR1 and CDR2 from the germline V gene are SGHRS and YFSETQ. The CDR3 spans 14 residues. The CDR3 loop reads CASSPADMNTEAFF. The CDR3 DNA sequence: TGCGCCAGCAGCCCGGCAGACATGAACACTGAAGCTTTCTTT. Combining the CDR3 with reference TRBV5-1 and TRBJ1-1 gives the whole variable domain KAGVTQTPRYLIKTRGQQVTLSCSPISGHRSVSWYQQTPGQGLQFLFEYFSETQRNKGNFPGRFSGRQFSNSRSEMNVSTLELGDSALYLCASSPADMNTEAFFGQGTRLTVV.

J is TRBJ1-2 and V is TRBV4-1; D gene ambiguous. Trimming took off 0 bases at V and 2 bases at J, with 13 bases between the two ends. The CDR3 totals 16 residues. Germline V gives CDR1 MGHRA, CDR2 YSYEKL. In nucleotides, the CDR3 is TGCGCCAGCAGCCAAGATATAGGCAGTTTAAACTATGGCTACACCTTC. Translated, it gives CASSQDIGSLNYGYTF.

The gene calls are TRBV3-1 (or the pseudogene TRBV3-2) and TRBJ1-1; tentatively, D is TRBD1 (6 bases). Trimming shortened V by 1 base and J by 0 bases, and 15 bases separated the two germline ends. The CDR3 is 17 amino acids. Germline-derived CDR1 and CDR2 are LGHDT and YNNKEL (reference sequence). CDR3 sequence: CASSQARDTGLNTEAFF. In DNA form, the CDR3 reads TGTGCCAGCAGCCAAGCACGGGACACGGGGCTGAACACTGAAGCTTTCTTT.

The chain links TRBV5-6 to TRBJ1-2; D is unresolved. The CDR3 totals 14 residues. The ends were cut back, 0 bases at V and 3 bases at J, with 9 bases in the middle. From germline, CDR1 is SGHDT and CDR2 YYEEEE. The CDR3: CASSLARADYGYTF. For the CDR3, the DNA is TGTGCCAGCAGCTTGGCCCGAGCAGACTATGGCTACACCTTC.

The rearrangement joins TRBV7-9 to TRBJ1-1; D gene unclear. The V gene's germline CDR1 is SEHNR and CDR2 FQNEAQ (reference sequence). Deletions cut 5 bases from V and 8 bases from J, with 9 bases between. The CDR3 contains 11 residues. The CDR3 loop is CASSPRREAFF. CDR3 bases: TGTGCCAGCAGCCCGAGACGGGAAGCTTTCTTT.

The chain links TRBV5-1 to TRBJ2-3; tentative D call: TRBD2 (6 bases). The CDR3 runs 14 residues. The germline V gene encodes CDR1 SGHRS and CDR2 YFSETQ. V was pared by 1 base and J by 2 bases, with 8 bases between. The CDR3 loop reads CASSLSGDTDTQYF. CDR3 nucleotide sequence: TGCGCCAGCAGCTTGTCGGGAGACACAGATACGCAGTATTTT.

There are a few counts of this clone. The chain carries TRBV28 and TRBJ1-1, with D maybe TRBD1 (6 bases). The V gene lost 7 bases and the J gene lost 2 bases, with 20 bases spanning the gap. The CDR3 runs 16 residues. Germline values: CDR1 MDHEN, CDR2 SYDVKM. CDR3 residues: CASIGGLGKDNTEAFF. Written as DNA, the CDR3 is TGTGCCAGCATAGGGGGGTTGGGGAAAGACAACACTGAAGCTTTCTTT.

The chain employs TRBV7-9 and TRBJ1-2; D is uncertain. Trimming pared 4 bases from V and 6 bases from J, leaving 15 bases between. This CDR3 contains 14 residues. The germline V gene has CDR1 SEHNR and CDR2 FQNEAQ (reference sequence). The CDR3 sequence is CASSSDTPVNGYTF. The CDR3 DNA reads TGTGCCAGCAGCTCCGACACCCCAGTAAATGGCTACACCTTC.

The chain employs TRBV30 and TRBJ2-2; possibly TRBD2 for D (5 bases). V lost 3 bases to trimming and J lost 2 bases, with 10 bases between them. In germline, CDR1 is GTSNPN, CDR2 SVGIG (reference sequence). The CDR3 has 14 amino acids. CDR3 sequence (DNA): TGTGCCTGGAGGTGGGGAGTAAACACCGGGGAGCTGTTTTTT. Amino acid sequence: CAWRWGVNTGELFF.

The chain carries TRBV3-1 (or the pseudogene TRBV3-2) and TRBJ1-4; a possible D gene is TRBD1 (6 bases). From germline, CDR1 is LGHDT and CDR2 YNNKEL (reference sequence). The CDR3 spans 15 residues. The V gene lost 4 bases and the J gene lost 2 bases, with 11 bases spanning the gap. The CDR3 region has the DNA TGTGCCAGCAGCCCGCCAGGGGCTACTAATGAAAAACTGTTTTTT. Protein product: CASSPPGATNEKLFF.